Below, 27 T cell receptor beta chains from the same sample are listed, as sequenced in a study of blood T cell repertoires in COVID-19. Assay used: immunoSEQ multiplex PCR; TCRdb lists only in-frame clones, some missing. The table records 130,000 to 150,000 clones, about four fifths of them present only once. The sample taken for sequencing was peripheral blood. These receptors came from a human donor with acute or convalescent COVID-19. The donor label of this sample is uncertain.

The V gene is TRBV7-8, the J gene TRBJ1-1, with a tentative D call TRBD1 (6 bases). Germline V gene sequence: CDR1 SGHVS, CDR2 FQNEAQ. CDR3 length: 16 residues. With 5 bases removed from V and 4 bases from J, the gap between germline ends came to 20 bases. CDR3: CASSRTGHFSVTEAFF. The CDR3 DNA reads as TGTGCCAGCAGCCGCACAGGGCATTTTAGTGTCACTGAAGCTTTCTTT.

This chain joins TRBV10-1 and TRBJ2-3; 14 nucleotides align to TRBD2. Per the germline V gene, CDR1 is WNHNN and CDR2 is SYGVQD (reference sequence). With V trimmed by 3 bases and J by 10 bases, 3 bases remained unmatched. The CDR3 consists of 14 residues. The CDR3 DNA is TGCGCCAGCAGTGAAGGGACTAGCGGGGGTGCGCAGTATTTT. Translated: CASSEGTSGGAQYF.

V and J are TRBV30 and TRBJ1-6; weak D call: TRBD1 (5 bases). Trimming took 0 bases from V and 11 from J, leaving 11 bases between them. The germline V gene has CDR1 GTSNPN and CDR2 SVGIG (reference sequence). This CDR3 comprises 13 residues. The CDR3 DNA follows: TGTGCCTGGAGTGTGGAGGGGAGGGCACCCCTCCACTTT. It translates to CAWSVEGRAPLHF.

This sequence joins TRBV30 and TRBJ1-6, with D perhaps matching TRBD1 (5 bases). The CDR3 length is 15 residues. From germline, CDR1 is GTSNPN and CDR2 SVGIG (reference sequence). The V gene lost 1 base and the J gene lost 9 bases, with 16 bases spanning the gap. CDR3 region: CAWSADGAGSSPLHF. CDR3 nucleotide sequence: TGTGCCTGGAGTGCCGATGGGGCCGGCAGTTCACCCCTCCACTTT.

This clone was seen a handful of times. This chain joins TRBV5-4 and TRBJ2-3, with 8 bases identical to TRBD2. V lost 3 bases and J lost 2; bases outside the gene matches: 8. Looked up from germline, CDR1 is SGHNT and CDR2 is YYREEE (reference sequence). The CDR3 sequence is 16 residues long. CDR3 protein: CASSSTSGLTTDTQYF. DNA of the CDR3: TGTGCCAGCAGCTCCACTAGCGGACTTACCACAGATACGCAGTATTTT. Full variable domain (rest looked up from reference TRBV5-4 and TRBJ2-3): ETGVTQSPTHLIKTRGQQVTLRCSSQSGHNTVSWYQQALGQGPQFIFQYYREEENGRGNFPPRFSGLQFPNYSSELNVNALELDDSALYLCASSSTSGLTTDTQYFGPGTRLTVL.

This chain links TRBV7-8 with TRBJ2-7; no clear D. The V end was cut by 1 base, the J end by 0 bases, with 13 bases between. CDR3 size: 16 residues. Germline CDR1 SGHVS, CDR2 FQNEAQ. CDR3 sequence (DNA): TGTGCCAGCAGCTTAGGGGCCGGTTATAGCTCCTACGAGCAGTACTTC. Translation: CASSLGAGYSSYEQYF.

This chain links TRBV6-6 with TRBJ1-5; no firm D call. The V end was cut by 1 base, the J end by 1 base, with 5 bases between. The CDR3 is 14 residues long. Germline values: CDR1 MNHNY, CDR2 SVGAGI (reference sequence). As DNA, the CDR3 is TGTGCCAGCAGTTACTTGAGGAGCAATCAGCCCCAGCATTTT. Encoded protein: CASSYLRSNQPQHF.

V and J are TRBV6-5 and TRBJ2-4, with TRBD1 matching 10 bases. This CDR3 comprises 15 residues. CDR1 MNHEY and CDR2 SVGAGI come from the germline V gene. V trimming: 6 bases; J trimming: 7 bases; junction bases outside the gene matches: 9. CDR3 nucleotides: TGTGCCAGCAGCAGCGAGACAGGGGGCGGGAACATTCAGTACTTC. Amino acids: CASSSETGGGNIQYF.

This chain connects TRBV9 to TRBJ2-3, with 8 nucleotides matching TRBD2. V shed 1 base, J shed 0 bases, and the junction held 4 bases outside the gene matches. The CDR3 runs to 16 residues. Germline V lookup: CDR1 SGDLS, CDR2 YYNGEE. CDR3 coding DNA: TGTGCCAGCAGCGTACGACTAGCGACTAGCACAGATACGCAGTATTTT. This translates into CASSVRLATSTDTQYF.

This clone was observed once. The chain combines TRBV30 with TRBJ2-2; D is ambiguous. The CDR3 is 13 residues long. Trimming cost V 3 bases and J 4 bases, with 9 bases left between them. The V gene's germline CDR1 is GTSNPN and CDR2 SVGIG (reference sequence). CDR3 amino acids: CAWRASVTGELFF. The CDR3, as DNA: TGTGCCTGGAGGGCCTCAGTCACCGGGGAGCTGTTTTTT.

The chain has TRBV5-5 and TRBJ2-7, with 9 bases aligning to TRBD1. Unmatched junction bases numbered 7, after V lost 4 bases and J lost 5 bases. Germline V CDR1 and CDR2: SGHKS, YYEKEE (reference sequence). This CDR3 is built from 14 residues. CDR3 in DNA: TGTGCCAGCAGCGTGGGACAGGGTCCAAACGAGCAGTACTTC. Protein: CASSVGQGPNEQYF.

The rearrangement joins TRBV10-3 to TRBJ1-3, with D possibly being TRBD1 (5 bases). CDR1 ENHRY and CDR2 SYGVKD come from the germline V gene. With 4 bases removed from V and 4 bases from J, the gap between germline ends came to 14 bases. CDR3 length equals 15 residues. CDR3 amino acids: CAISGGAVGGNTIYF. The CDR3 bases are TGTGCCATCAGTGGGGGCGCTGTGGGCGGAAACACCATATATTTT.

The CDR3 coding sequence is TGTGCCACCGCTTCCGGGACACACCAAGAGACCCAGTACTTC. Its translation: CATASGTHQETQYF. The chain recombines TRBV2 with TRBJ2-5, with D maybe TRBD1 (6 bases). Germline CDR1 is SNHLY and CDR2 is FYNNEI. V dropped 10 bases and J dropped 0 bases, with 15 bases sitting between them. The CDR3 spans 14 residues.

This clone was seen only a few times. The chain joins TRBV24-1 to TRBJ1-4; 10 bases are shared with TRBD1. The V segment lost 3 bases and the J segment 8 bases; nucleotides outside the gene matches: 5. Germline CDR1 and CDR2: KGHDR and SFDVKD. The length of the CDR3 is 15 residues. The CDR3 loop reads CATSDRQGAEEKLFF. In DNA form, the CDR3 reads TGTGCCACCAGTGATCGACAGGGGGCTGAAGAAAAACTGTTTTTT.

This chain uses TRBV7-2 with TRBJ1-1, with a tentative D call TRBD1 (6 bases). Per germline, CDR1 SGHTA and CDR2 FQGNSA. V was pared by 5 bases and J by 5 bases, with 15 bases between. The CDR3 is 14 residues long. The CDR3 protein is CASSPRGGRTEAFF. CDR3 in DNA: TGTGCCAGCAGCCCCCGCGGGGGGCGAACTGAAGCTTTCTTT.

The sample holds many counts of this clone. The V gene is TRBV24-1, the J gene TRBJ2-2, with D possibly matching TRBD1 (6 bases). This CDR3 comprises 15 residues. Germline lookup yields CDR1 KGHDR and CDR2 SFDVKD. Trimming removed 5 bases from V and 3 bases from J, with 12 bases in between. The CDR3 DNA follows: TGTGCCACCAGTGCGGCAGGGGCCGACACCGGGGAGCTGTTTTTT. Protein: CATSAAGADTGELFF.

This clone was observed a single time. The genes are TRBV9 and TRBJ2-2; D not resolved. The CDR3 runs to 14 residues. Trimming removed 2 bases at V and 2 bases at J, with 7 bases between. The germline V gene has CDR1 SGDLS and CDR2 YYNGEE. The CDR3 region is CASSVSPNTGELFF. The CDR3 nucleotides read TGTGCCAGCAGCGTCTCTCCCAACACCGGGGAGCTGTTTTTT.

CDR3 nucleotide sequence: TGCAGCGTTGGTTTGCGGGGGGATCAGTTCTTC. Amino acid sequence: CSVGLRGDQFF. The genes are TRBV29-1 and TRBJ2-1; 8 positions agree with TRBD2. This CDR3 spans 11 amino acids. The germline V gene has CDR1 SQVTM and CDR2 ANQGSEA. J lost 13 bases, V lost 4 bases, and 6 bases had no gene match.

V gene TRBV25-1 combines with J gene TRBJ2-2; D remains ambiguous. The germline gives CDR1 MGHDK, CDR2 SYGVNS. The CDR3 runs to 14 residues. V lost 1 base, J lost 5 bases, and 8 bases lay in between. The chain's CDR3 is CASSEFGRTGELFF. In DNA form, the CDR3 reads TGTGCCAGCAGTGAATTTGGCCGTACCGGGGAGCTGTTTTTT. Drawing the rest from reference TRBV25-1 and TRBJ2-2, the complete variable domain is EADIYQTPRYLVIGTGKKITLECSQTMGHDKMYWYQQDPGMELHLIHYSYGVNSTEKGDLSSESTVSRIRTEHFPLTLESARPSHTSQYLCASSEFGRTGELFFGEGSRLTVL.

The genes are TRBV27 and TRBJ1-2; 12 bases agree with TRBD1. Germline values: CDR1 MNHEY, CDR2 SMNVEV (reference sequence). V trimming: 0 bases; J trimming: 4 bases; junction bases outside the gene matches: 6. CDR3 length: 17 residues. This CDR3 is CASSLSPGDRGLYGYTF. The CDR3 nucleotides are TGTGCCAGCAGTTTATCCCCAGGGGACAGGGGGCTCTATGGCTACACCTTC.

Comment on this clone: Since the CDR3 does not end with the conserved phenylalanine or tryptophan, this likely comes from a read error. Because the CDR3's place on the DNA is in doubt, the DNA is left out and the CDR3 is given as listed by TCRdb. The J gene is TRBJ2-3, the V gene TRBV5-1; the table assigns TRBD2, which was not confirmed against the DNA. The CDR3 spans 13 residues, counting both ends. Germline V gene sequence: CDR1 SGHRS, CDR2 YFSETQ. The CDR3 loop is CASSPEVGVWTEV.

V usage is TRBV7-9 and J usage is TRBJ2-1, with TRBD1 matching over 10 bases. V was pared by 6 bases and J by 5 bases, with 13 bases of the junction left unmatched. CDR1 is SEHNR, CDR2 FQNEAQ, per germline (reference sequence). CDR3 length equals 17 residues. CDR3 in DNA: TGTGCCAGCAGGCTACCCTTCGGACAGGGGGAGGACAATGAGCAGTTCTTC. It codes for CASRLPFGQGEDNEQFF.

This chain uses TRBV6-5 with TRBJ1-1; D is undetermined. Germline assignment: CDR1 MNHEY and CDR2 SVGAGI. This CDR3 contains 16 residues. Trimming pared 0 bases from V and 4 bases from J, leaving 15 bases between. CDR3: CASSYSPGSSGTEAFF. Written as DNA, the CDR3 is TGTGCCAGCAGTTACTCCCCGGGGTCTTCGGGCACTGAAGCTTTCTTT.

The chain links TRBV12-5 to TRBJ2-2, with a tentative D call TRBD2 (7 bases). Trimming removed 2 bases from V and 4 bases from J, with 11 bases in between. The germline V gene has CDR1 LGHNT and CDR2 FRNRAP. The CDR3 has 15 amino acids. CDR3 amino acids: CASGLTRGGTGELFF. The CDR3 coding sequence is TGTGCTAGTGGTTTGACTAGGGGGGGCACCGGGGAGCTGTTTTTT.

This rearrangement joins TRBV12-3 or TRBV12-4 to TRBJ2-7; D remains ambiguous. V lost 1 base, J lost 3 bases, and 7 bases lay in between. This CDR3 has 13 amino acids. CDR3 region: CASSLGARYEQYF. The CDR3 DNA is TGTGCCAGCAGTTTAGGGGCCCGCTACGAGCAGTACTTC.

The chain links TRBV28 to TRBJ2-3, with TRBD1 matching 9 bases. The V segment lost 2 bases and the J segment 3 bases; nucleotides outside the gene matches: 3. From germline, CDR1 is MDHEN and CDR2 SYDVKM. The length of the CDR3 is 15 residues. The CDR3 bases are TGTGCCAGCAGTTTAGGGGACAGGGTAACAGATACGCAGTATTTT. Protein sequence: CASSLGDRVTDTQYF.

The chain employs TRBV4-1 and TRBJ1-1; D might be TRBD1 (5 bases). Germline CDR1 reads MGHRA; CDR2 reads YSYEKL. V lost 4 bases and J 1 base, leaving 10 bases between the germline ends. The CDR3 extends over 14 amino acids. In DNA form, the CDR3 reads TGCGCCAGCAGCCGCCTGACAGAGAACACTGAAGCTTTCTTT. Translating it yields CASSRLTENTEAFF.